The rows below give T cell receptor beta chains drawn from one sample of a study of CD8 T cells in ankylosing spondylitis. Each CDR3 protein is one row after TCRdb ran MiXCR on the 5' RACE reads. The sample includes hundreds of thousands of distinct CDR3 sequences, about 12% of them seen just once. Sequenced sample: blood, either unsorted or a sorted T cell fraction (not recorded which). The receptors stem from a male donor with ankylosing spondylitis. CDR3s include the opening cysteine and the closing phenylalanine or tryptophan. Fields, in order: J gene, D gene, V gene, clone size, CDR3 DNA, CDR3 protein. The D gene is left open where the match is weak. Only some rows state a clone size, as once, few, many or a class for expanded clones.

J gene: TRBJ1-5; D gene: NA; V gene: TRBV20-1; clone size: NA; CDR3 DNA: TGCAGTGTGGGGACCCGCTCCGACCAGCCCCAGCATTTT; CDR3 protein: CSVGTRSDQPQHF
J gene: TRBJ1-1; D gene: NA; V gene: TRBV20-1; clone size: NA; CDR3 DNA: TGCAGTGCGGGCAGCGGGCGAATCAATGAAGCTTTCTTT; CDR3 protein: CSAGSGRINEAFF
J gene: TRBJ1-6; D gene: NA; V gene: TRBV10-3; clone size: NA; CDR3 DNA: TGTGCCATCAGGGGGAGGGGACCCCTCCACTTT; CDR3 protein: CAIRGRGPLHF
J gene: TRBJ1-1; D gene: NA; V gene: TRBV15; clone size: NA; CDR3 DNA: TGTGCCACCAGCAGAGATAACCTGGGGCAGGGGAAGACTCAGAACACTGAAGCTTTCTTT; CDR3 protein: CATSRDNLGQGKTQNTEAFF
J gene: TRBJ2-7; D gene: TRBD1; V gene: TRBV15; clone size: many; CDR3 DNA: TGTGCCACCAGCAGAGTTGGACAGGGTGGTTACTACGAGCAGTACTTC; CDR3 protein: CATSRVGQGGYYEQYF
J gene: TRBJ2-7; D gene: TRBD2; V gene: TRBV18; clone size: NA; CDR3 DNA: TGTGCCAGCTCACCACGACCTGGGGAGGGGTACGAGCAGTACTTC; CDR3 protein: CASSPRPGEGYEQYF
J gene: TRBJ2-2; D gene: NA; V gene: TRBV9; clone size: NA; CDR3 DNA: TGTGCCAGCAGCGAGGCCCTACCCTTTTCGAACACCGGGGAGCTGTTTTTT; CDR3 protein: CASSEALPFSNTGELFF
J gene: TRBJ1-1; D gene: NA; V gene: TRBV6-2/TRBV6-3; clone size: NA; CDR3 DNA: TGTGCCAGCAGTTGGCGGCCGTTGAACACTGAAGCTTTCTTT; CDR3 protein: CASSWRPLNTEAFF
J gene: TRBJ2-1; D gene: TRBD2; V gene: TRBV10-3; clone size: NA; CDR3 DNA: TGTGCCATCAGCGAATCCGGGACTATAACTGAGCAGTTCTTC; CDR3 protein: CAISESGTITEQFF
J gene: TRBJ2-1; D gene: TRBD2; V gene: TRBV7-2; clone size: many; CDR3 DNA: TGTGCCAGCAGCTTAAGAGCGGGGGGCTACAATGAGCAGTTCTTC; CDR3 protein: CASSLRAGGYNEQFF
J gene: TRBJ2-3; D gene: NA; V gene: TRBV6-2/TRBV6-3; clone size: few; CDR3 DNA: TGTGCCAGCAGCCCCAGGGATCGAGGAGATACGCAGTATTTT; CDR3 protein: CASSPRDRGDTQYF
J gene: TRBJ2-3; D gene: NA; V gene: TRBV4-2; clone size: NA; CDR3 DNA: TGTGCCAGCGGAGACAGTCCTAACACAGATACGCAGTATTTT; CDR3 protein: CASGDSPNTDTQYF
J gene: TRBJ2-5; D gene: NA; V gene: TRBV4-3; clone size: NA; CDR3 DNA: TGCGCCAGCAGCCAAGATTTCCGGGGGTTGTACCAAGAGACCCAGTACTTC; CDR3 protein: CASSQDFRGLYQETQYF
J gene: TRBJ2-5; D gene: TRBD1; V gene: TRBV5-1; clone size: many; CDR3 DNA: TGCGCCAGCAGACCCGGGACAGGGTCCCAAGAGACCCAGTACTTC; CDR3 protein: CASRPGTGSQETQYF
J gene: TRBJ1-2; D gene: TRBD1; V gene: TRBV7-8; clone size: NA; CDR3 DNA: TGTGCCAGCAGCTTGGGACAGGGAGGGGTATATGGCTACACCTTC; CDR3 protein: CASSLGQGGVYGYTF
J gene: TRBJ2-7; D gene: NA; V gene: TRBV6-2/TRBV6-3; clone size: NA; CDR3 DNA: TGTACCTCAGGGATGGCACTCTCCTACGAGCAGTACTTC; CDR3 protein: CTSGMALSYEQYF
J gene: TRBJ2-7; D gene: NA; V gene: TRBV3-1; clone size: few; CDR3 DNA: TGTGCCAGCAGCACCGGGCCAGCGTACGAGCAGTACTTC; CDR3 protein: CASSTGPAYEQYF
J gene: TRBJ2-2; D gene: NA; V gene: TRBV12-3/TRBV12-4; clone size: NA; CDR3 DNA: TGTGCCAGCAGTCCAAGGCCTGGGGGAGCGACCGGGGAGCTGTTTTTT; CDR3 protein: CASSPRPGGATGELFF
J gene: TRBJ2-3; D gene: TRBD2; V gene: TRBV5-1; clone size: few; CDR3 DNA: TGCGCCAGCACCTGGACTAGCGGGCGCATTCCGAATACGCAGTATTTT; CDR3 protein: CASTWTSGRIPNTQYF
J gene: TRBJ2-1; D gene: NA; V gene: TRBV19; clone size: few; CDR3 DNA: TGTGCCAGTACGGGGCTAGCGAAGTACAATGAGCAGTTCTTC; CDR3 protein: CASTGLAKYNEQFF
J gene: TRBJ2-1; D gene: NA; V gene: TRBV5-4; clone size: NA; CDR3 DNA: TGTGCCAGCAGCTTGGACAGGGCCACGAGCAATGAGCAGTTCTTC; CDR3 protein: CASSLDRATSNEQFF
J gene: TRBJ1-1; D gene: TRBD1; V gene: TRBV5-1; clone size: few; CDR3 DNA: TGCGCCAGCAGCGCCTTGGACAGGGGAGAAGCTTTCTTT; CDR3 protein: CASSALDRGEAFF
J gene: TRBJ1-5; D gene: TRBD1; V gene: TRBV18; clone size: NA; CDR3 DNA: TGTGCCAGCTCTCCCAGGGCAGGGGGCTATCAGCCCCAGCATTTT; CDR3 protein: CASSPRAGGYQPQHF
J gene: TRBJ1-5; D gene: NA; V gene: TRBV3-1; clone size: NA; CDR3 DNA: TGTGCCAGCAGCCAATCCGACAGCAATCAGCCCCAGCATTTT; CDR3 protein: CASSQSDSNQPQHF
J gene: TRBJ2-2; D gene: TRBD1; V gene: TRBV5-1; clone size: NA; CDR3 DNA: TGCGCCAGCAGCAGGGACAGGATGTGGACCGGGGAGCTGTTTTTT; CDR3 protein: CASSRDRMWTGELFF
J gene: TRBJ1-6; D gene: TRBD1; V gene: TRBV29-1; clone size: many; CDR3 DNA: TGCAGCGTCCGCGAGGGGGCTGTTTCACCCCTCCACTTT; CDR3 protein: CSVREGAVSPLHF